These 27 T cell receptor beta chains share one sample of origin, sequenced in a study of radiation and T cells in renal cell carcinoma (dated by TCRdb to about 2020). Libraries were constructed by the immunoSEQ multiplex PCR assay. TCRdb retrieved this table from immuneACCESS and kept in-frame rearrangements only. Not all clones are present; in checked studies, unresolved V genes account for under half, and no reason is known for the remainder. This sample holds some 80,000 clones; around four fifths were observed only once. The ten largest clones capture approximately 2.3% of the sample. The sample's time point label is to be understood as: blood 4 weeks post-SBRT, at nephrectomy. The treatment or condition tag for this specimen amounts to: 15 Gy SBRT to primary tumor, nephrectomy 4 weeks later. The specimen was blood, collected from a patient whose treatment included radiotherapy and nephrectomy. The receptors here all came from an older woman with renal cell carcinoma.

The V and J genes are TRBV12-5 and TRBJ2-1; 8 bases align to TRBD1. Germline CDR1 and CDR2: LGHNT and FRNRAP. The CDR3 is made up of 15 amino acids. As DNA, the CDR3 is TGTCCCTCTAGACCCCCCTCGGACAGGGACGGTGAGCAGTTCTTC. Amino acid sequence: CPSRPPSDRDGEQFF.

This chain links TRBV4-2 with TRBJ1-5, with 8 bases aligning to TRBD1. With 2 bases clipped from V and 4 bases from J, the junction kept 7 bases outside the gene matches. The CDR3 runs 16 residues. Per the germline V gene, CDR1 is LGHNA and CDR2 is YNFKEQ. In nucleotides, the CDR3 is TGTGCCAGCAGCCAACAGACAGGGGTCGGGAATCAGCCCCAGCATTTT. Protein: CASSQQTGVGNQPQHF.

The chain joins TRBV9 to TRBJ2-2; a weak D match, TRBD2 (5 bases). Germline loops: CDR1 SGDLS, CDR2 YYNGEE. The CDR3 has 15 amino acids. Between the trimmed V and J ends, which lost 4 bases and 8 bases, there was a span of 18 bases. For the CDR3, the DNA is TGTGCCAGCAGCATGCGAGGGAACCCGGGGGGGGAGCTGTTTTTT. Amino acids: CASSMRGNPGGELFF.

CDR3 sequence: CASSLGGRYGQPQHF. The CDR3 bases are TGTGCCAGCAGTTTAGGGGGGCGATATGGTCAGCCCCAGCATTTT. This sequence joins TRBV28 and TRBJ1-5; D might be TRBD1 (6 bases). The ends were cut back, 2 bases at V and 6 bases at J, with 14 bases in the middle. In germline, CDR1 is MDHEN, CDR2 SYDVKM. The CDR3 has 15 amino acids. The full variable domain, completed using reference TRBV28 and TRBJ1-5, is DVKVTQSSRYLVKRTGEKVFLECVQDMDHENMFWYRQDPGLGLRLIYFSYDVKMKEKGDIPEGYSVSREKKERFSLILESASTNQTSMYLCASSLGGRYGQPQHFGDGTRLSIL.

J is TRBJ1-6 and V is TRBV5-5, with TRBD1 as a possible D gene (5 bases). V was pared by 2 bases and J by 5 bases, with 17 bases between. The CDR3 length is 17 residues. Germline V lookup: CDR1 SGHKS, CDR2 YYEKEE (reference sequence). CDR3 region: CASSLQAPELDNSPLHF. In DNA form, the CDR3 reads TGTGCCAGCAGCTTACAGGCTCCAGAATTGGATAATTCACCCCTCCACTTT.

The chain links TRBV4-2 to TRBJ2-7, with 9 bases aligning to TRBD2. This CDR3 region has 14 residues. The germline V gene has CDR1 LGHNA and CDR2 YNFKEQ. Trimming removed 3 bases from V and 6 bases from J; junction bases left unmatched: 6. The CDR3 region has the DNA TGTGCCAGCAGCCAGTTCCTAGCGGGACGCGAGCAGTACTTC. It translates to CASSQFLAGREQYF.

This clone was recorded a few times. CDR3 loop: CASSLGAGKEAFF. In DNA, the CDR3 is TGCGCCAGCAGCTTGGGGGCAGGGAAGGAAGCTTTCTTT. The chain uses TRBV5-1 and TRBJ1-1, with D possibly TRBD1 on 5 matching bases. CDR1 and CDR2 (germline): SGHRS, YFSETQ. V dropped 0 bases and J dropped 8 bases, with 11 bases sitting between them. CDR3 length: 13 amino acids.

The chain is built from TRBV9 and TRBJ2-2; TRBD1 might be the D (5 bases). CDR1 SGDLS and CDR2 YYNGEE come from the germline V gene. The CDR3 sequence is 16 residues long. Trimming removed 2 bases from V and 0 bases from J, with 11 bases in between. The CDR3 nucleotides are TGTGCCAGCAGCGTCAGGGAATTGGCGAACACCGGGGAGCTGTTTTTT. This codes for CASSVRELANTGELFF.

The chain uses TRBV7-9 and TRBJ1-3, with 10 positions matching TRBD1. Germline-derived CDR1 and CDR2 are SEHNR and FQNEAQ (reference sequence). V dropped 1 base and J dropped 8; count of bases not matched to a gene: 14. The CDR3 sequence is 18 residues long. Here the CDR3 reads CASSLDERVTGGRDTIYF. DNA of the CDR3: TGTGCCAGCAGCTTAGATGAAAGAGTGACAGGGGGCAGAGACACCATATATTTT.

The chain couples TRBV20-1 to TRBJ2-1; D remains ambiguous. The CDR3 length is 11 residues. The V end lost 5 bases, the J end lost 12 bases, and 14 bases lay between the germline ends. From germline, CDR1 is DFQATT and CDR2 SNEGSKA (reference sequence). The CDR3 bases are TGCAGTGCTCATTCGGGTTCGGGGCAGTTCTTC. Translation: CSAHSGSGQFF.

This rearrangement joins TRBV19 to TRBJ1-5; 10 bases agree with TRBD1. CDR1 LNHDA and CDR2 SQIVND come from the germline V gene (reference sequence). J gave up 4 bases and V 0 bases, and 0 bases lay outside the gene matches. CDR3 length: 15 amino acids. The CDR3 nucleotides read TGTGCCAGTAGTATAGAGGGACAGGGGAATCAGCCCCAGCATTTT. Translated, it gives CASSIEGQGNQPQHF.

This clone was detected a few times. V is TRBV9 and J is TRBJ2-3, with 9 bases aligning to TRBD2. The CDR3 has 16 residues. From germline, CDR1 is SGDLS and CDR2 YYNGEE. V gave up 7 bases and J gave up 7 bases; unmatched junction bases: 16. The CDR3 spells CASSLVAGAARNTQYF. The CDR3 DNA reads as TGTGCCAGCTCATTAGTAGCGGGAGCCGCACGAAATACGCAGTATTTT.

This rearrangement joins TRBV27 to TRBJ2-3; possibly TRBD2 for D (6 bases). V gave up 0 bases and J gave up 5 bases, with 12 bases separating them. The V gene's germline CDR1 is MNHEY and CDR2 SMNVEV (reference sequence). The CDR3 is 15 amino acids. The CDR3 sequence is CASSLSGGAGDTQYF. Here the CDR3 DNA reads TGTGCCAGCAGTTTATCTGGAGGGGCGGGAGATACGCAGTATTTT.

This clone was found a few times. This chain links TRBV28 with TRBJ2-7; no definite D call. This CDR3 is 11 amino acids long. V lost 5 bases and J 4 bases, leaving 6 bases between the germline ends. Germline loops: CDR1 MDHEN, CDR2 SYDVKM. This chain's CDR3 is CASSPRYEQYF. The CDR3 nucleotides read TGTGCCAGCAGTCCCCGATACGAGCAGTACTTC.

The chain is built from TRBV5-4 and TRBJ1-1, with D possibly matching TRBD1 (6 bases). Per the germline V gene, CDR1 is SGHNT and CDR2 is YYREEE (reference sequence). V gave up 2 bases and J gave up 0 bases, with 8 bases separating them. This CDR3 has 14 residues. This chain's CDR3 is CASSFQGMNTEAFF. The CDR3 coding sequence is TGTGCCAGCAGCTTCCAGGGGATGAACACTGAAGCTTTCTTT.

This chain uses TRBV4-2 with TRBJ1-5, with TRBD1 matching over 7 bases. Germline V CDR1 and CDR2: LGHNA, YNFKEQ. V dropped 0 bases and J dropped 2; count of bases not matched to a gene: 1. This CDR3 comprises 15 residues. The CDR3 DNA is TGTGCCAGCAGCCAAGACGACAGGGGCAATCAGCCCCAGCATTTT. This encodes CASSQDDRGNQPQHF.

The chain is built from TRBV18 and TRBJ2-7; 7 positions agree with TRBD2. CDR1 and CDR2 from the germline V gene are KGHSH and LQKENI. The CDR3 length is 15 residues. The trim removed 6 bases at V and 1 base at J, leaving 9 bases unmatched. CDR3 sequence (DNA): TGTGCCAGCTCCCTCGGGGGGACGGCGTCCTACGAGCAGTACTTC. It translates to CASSLGGTASYEQYF.

The chain couples TRBV9 to TRBJ2-5; 8 bases are shared with TRBD1. Germline CDR1 reads SGDLS; CDR2 reads YYNGEE. The CDR3 extends over 16 amino acids. Unmatched junction bases numbered 8, after V lost 3 bases and J lost 1 base. The CDR3 spells CASSAVTGAIQETQYF. CDR3 nucleotide sequence: TGTGCCAGCAGCGCAGTGACAGGGGCTATCCAAGAGACCCAGTACTTC.

The chain is built from TRBV2 and TRBJ1-5; D remains unclear. There are 14 residues in the CDR3. Between the trimmed V and J ends, which lost 4 bases and 2 bases, there was a span of 9 bases. Germline V gene data show CDR1 as SNHLY and CDR2 as FYNNEI. The DNA for the CDR3 is TGTGCCAGCAGTGGAGGGAGGGGCAATCAGCCCCAGCATTTT. Translating it yields CASSGGRGNQPQHF. Complete variable domain (other parts from reference TRBV2 and TRBJ1-5): EPEVTQTPSHQVTQMGQEVILRCVPISNHLYFYWYRQILGQKVEFLVSFYNNEISEKSEIFDDQFSVERPDGSNFTLKIRSTKLEDSAMYFCASSGGRGNQPQHFGDGTRLSIL.

This clone was detected only once. This chain joins TRBV14 and TRBJ2-2; D gene unclear. The CDR3 has 14 residues. V was trimmed by 4 bases and J by 5 bases, leaving 11 bases between them. CDR1 is SGHDN, CDR2 FVKESK, per germline. The CDR3, as DNA: TGTGCCAGCAGCCCTGACTGGCCAACCGGGGAGCTGTTTTTT. Translation gives CASSPDWPTGELFF.

The chain recombines TRBV11-2 with TRBJ1-1; D is possibly TRBD1 (5 bases). Trimming left V 5 bases short and J 1 base short, with 11 bases between. Germline lookup yields CDR1 SGHAT and CDR2 FQNNGV. CDR3 size: 14 residues. In DNA, the CDR3 is TGTGCCAGCAGCCCCCTTGGGGGGAACACTGAAGCTTTCTTT. Translation gives CASSPLGGNTEAFF.

The rearrangement uses TRBV7-2 and TRBJ1-1; D is unclear. This CDR3 contains 14 residues. The V and J ends lost 2 bases and 3 bases respectively, with 10 bases between them. Per germline, CDR1 SGHTA and CDR2 FQGNSA. CDR3 loop: CASSLLMRDTEAFF. The CDR3 nucleotides read TGTGCCAGCAGCTTATTAATGAGGGACACTGAAGCTTTCTTT.

This chain connects TRBV6-4 to TRBJ2-5; 9 nucleotides agree with TRBD2. Germline V gives CDR1 MRHNA, CDR2 SNTAGT. Trimming removed 2 bases from V and 5 bases from J; junction bases left unmatched: 3. This CDR3 is built from 14 residues. The CDR3 loop is CASSDALAGETQYF. CDR3 nucleotide sequence: TGTGCCAGCAGTGACGCCCTAGCGGGGGAGACCCAGTACTTC.

This clone has only a few counts. The V gene is TRBV5-1, the J gene TRBJ2-4; D gene unclear. The CDR3 is 14 amino acids. CDR1 is SGHRS, CDR2 YFSETQ, per germline. Deletions cut 4 bases from V and 7 bases from J, with 15 bases between. The CDR3 sequence is CASSTRRAPNIQYF. In nucleotides, the CDR3 is TGCGCCAGCAGCACAAGACGGGCCCCGAACATTCAGTACTTC.

This clone was observed once. The DNA for the CDR3 is TGTGCCAGCAGTCCCCAGGGTCAGTCCTATGGCTACACCTTC. Protein sequence: CASSPQGQSYGYTF. This sequence joins TRBV28 and TRBJ1-2, with D maybe TRBD1 (5 bases). CDR1 MDHEN and CDR2 SYDVKM come from the germline V gene. The CDR3 loop spans 14 amino acids. V lost 5 bases to trimming and J lost 4 bases, with 14 bases between them.

The chain recombines TRBV5-1 with TRBJ2-7, with D perhaps given as TRBD1 or TRBD2 (5 bases each). CDR3 length: 13 amino acids. CDR1 is SGHRS, CDR2 YFSETQ, per germline. V dropped 5 bases and J dropped 4 bases, with 13 bases sitting between them. The CDR3 region has the DNA TGCGCCAGCAGTCCGGGACCGTCATACGAGCAGTACTTC. Its translation is CASSPGPSYEQYF.

The gene calls are TRBV28 and TRBJ2-1; 10 nucleotides agree with TRBD2. The CDR3 runs to 15 residues. Per the germline V gene, CDR1 is MDHEN and CDR2 is SYDVKM. Trimming took 1 base from V and 6 from J; bases not matched to a gene: 3. This CDR3 reads CASSLLPSGSNEQFF. The CDR3 bases are TGTGCCAGCAGTTTATTGCCTAGCGGGAGCAATGAGCAGTTCTTC.